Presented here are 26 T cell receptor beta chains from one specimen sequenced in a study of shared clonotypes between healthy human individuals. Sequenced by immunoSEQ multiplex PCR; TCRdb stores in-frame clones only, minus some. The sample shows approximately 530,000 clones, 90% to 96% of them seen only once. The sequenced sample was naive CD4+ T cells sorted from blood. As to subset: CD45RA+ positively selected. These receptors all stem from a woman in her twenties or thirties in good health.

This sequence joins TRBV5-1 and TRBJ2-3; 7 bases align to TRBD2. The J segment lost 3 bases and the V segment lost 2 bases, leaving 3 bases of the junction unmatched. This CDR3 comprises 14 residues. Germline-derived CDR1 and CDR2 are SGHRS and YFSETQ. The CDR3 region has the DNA TGCGCCAGCAGCTTCGGAGCGGGGACAGATACGCAGTATTTT. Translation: CASSFGAGTDTQYF.

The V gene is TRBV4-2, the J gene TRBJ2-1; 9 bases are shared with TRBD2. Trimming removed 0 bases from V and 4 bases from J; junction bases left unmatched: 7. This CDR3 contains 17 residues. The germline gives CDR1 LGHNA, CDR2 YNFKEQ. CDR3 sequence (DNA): TGTGCCAGCAGCCAAGATTCAGCGGGAGGCCTTTACAATGAGCAGTTCTTC. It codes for CASSQDSAGGLYNEQFF.

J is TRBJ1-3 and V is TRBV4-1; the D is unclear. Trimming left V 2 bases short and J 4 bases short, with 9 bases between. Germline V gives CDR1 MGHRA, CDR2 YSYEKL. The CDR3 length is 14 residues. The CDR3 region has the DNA TGCGCCAGCAGCCAACCGTTTTCGGGAAACACCATATATTTT. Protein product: CASSQPFSGNTIYF.

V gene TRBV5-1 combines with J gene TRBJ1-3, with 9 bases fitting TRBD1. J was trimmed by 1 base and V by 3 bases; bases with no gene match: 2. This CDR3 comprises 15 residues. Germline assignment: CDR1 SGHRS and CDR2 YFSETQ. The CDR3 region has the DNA TGCGCCAGCAGCTGGGACAGGGCGTCTGGAAACACCATATATTTT. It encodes CASSWDRASGNTIYF.

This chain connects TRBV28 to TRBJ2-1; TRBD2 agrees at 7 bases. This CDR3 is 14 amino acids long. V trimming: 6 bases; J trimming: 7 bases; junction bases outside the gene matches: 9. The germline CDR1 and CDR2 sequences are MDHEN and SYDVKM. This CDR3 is CASRTAGAANEQFF. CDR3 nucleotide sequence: TGTGCCAGCAGGACGGCGGGAGCAGCGAATGAGCAGTTCTTC.

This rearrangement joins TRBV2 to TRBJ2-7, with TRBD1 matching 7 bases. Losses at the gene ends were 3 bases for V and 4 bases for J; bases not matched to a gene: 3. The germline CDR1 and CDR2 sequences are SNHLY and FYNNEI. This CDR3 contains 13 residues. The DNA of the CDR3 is TGTGCCAGCAGTGAGTTACAGGGGTACGAGCAGTACTTC. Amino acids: CASSELQGYEQYF.

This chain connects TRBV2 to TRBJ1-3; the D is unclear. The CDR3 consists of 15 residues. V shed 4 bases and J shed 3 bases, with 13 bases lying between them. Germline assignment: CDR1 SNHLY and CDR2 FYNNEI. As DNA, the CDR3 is TGTGCCAGCAGTGTATTCGTCGGCAGTGGAAACACCATATATTTT. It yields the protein CASSVFVGSGNTIYF.

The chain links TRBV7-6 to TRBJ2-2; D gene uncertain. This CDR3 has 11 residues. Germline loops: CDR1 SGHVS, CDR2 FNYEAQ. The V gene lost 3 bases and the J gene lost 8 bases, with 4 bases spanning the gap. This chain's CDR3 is CASSLVGELFF. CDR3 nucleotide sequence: TGTGCCAGCAGCTTGGTAGGGGAGCTGTTTTTT.

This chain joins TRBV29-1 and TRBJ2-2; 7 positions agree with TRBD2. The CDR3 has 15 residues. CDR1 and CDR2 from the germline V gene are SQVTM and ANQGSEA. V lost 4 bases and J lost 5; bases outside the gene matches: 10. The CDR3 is CSVVFGGGWTGELFF. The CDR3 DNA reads TGCAGCGTTGTATTCGGGGGAGGGTGGACCGGGGAGCTGTTTTTT.

CDR3 region: CASSLRPPYEQYF. DNA of the CDR3: TGTGCCAGCAGTCTCCGCCCTCCCTACGAGCAGTACTTC. The rearrangement links TRBV27 to TRBJ2-7; no clear D. Trimming took off 5 bases at V and 2 bases at J, with 10 bases between the two ends. The germline V gene encodes CDR1 MNHEY and CDR2 SMNVEV (reference sequence). CDR3 length: 13 residues.

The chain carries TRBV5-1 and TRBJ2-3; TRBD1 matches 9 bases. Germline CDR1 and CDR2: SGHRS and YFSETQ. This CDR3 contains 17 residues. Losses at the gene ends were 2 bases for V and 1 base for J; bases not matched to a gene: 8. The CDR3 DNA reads TGCGCCAGCAGCTTAGAACAGGGGGCTGGTGGCACAGATACGCAGTATTTT. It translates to CASSLEQGAGGTDTQYF. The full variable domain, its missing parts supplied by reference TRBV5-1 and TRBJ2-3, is KAGVTQTPRYLIKTRGQQVTLSCSPISGHRSVSWYQQTPGQGLQFLFEYFSETQRNKGNFPGRFSGRQFSNSRSEMNVSTLELGDSALYLCASSLEQGAGGTDTQYFGPGTRLTVL.

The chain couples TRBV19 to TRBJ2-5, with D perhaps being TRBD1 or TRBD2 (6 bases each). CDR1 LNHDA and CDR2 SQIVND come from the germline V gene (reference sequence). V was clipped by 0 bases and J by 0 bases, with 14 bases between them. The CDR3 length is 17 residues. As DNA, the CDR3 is TGTGCCAGTAGTATAGAAGGAGGGGGATGGTACCAAGAGACCCAGTACTTC. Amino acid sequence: CASSIEGGGWYQETQYF.

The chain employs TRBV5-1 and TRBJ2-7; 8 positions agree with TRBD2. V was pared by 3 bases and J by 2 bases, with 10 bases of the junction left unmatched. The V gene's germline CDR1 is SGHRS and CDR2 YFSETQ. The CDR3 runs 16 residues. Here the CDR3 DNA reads TGCGCCAGCAGCTACCTCGCAGCGGGAGAAACCTACGAGCAGTACTTC. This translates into CASSYLAAGETYEQYF.

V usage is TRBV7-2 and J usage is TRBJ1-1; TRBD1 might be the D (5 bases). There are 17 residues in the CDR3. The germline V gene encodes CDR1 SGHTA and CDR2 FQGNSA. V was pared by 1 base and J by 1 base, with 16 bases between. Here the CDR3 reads CASSLGGFGGGNTEAFF. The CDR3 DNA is TGTGCCAGCAGCTTAGGTGGTTTCGGGGGAGGGAACACTGAAGCTTTCTTT.

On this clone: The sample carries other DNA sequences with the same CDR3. This CDR3 reads CASSLVGAGETQYF. The DNA for the CDR3 is TGCGCCAGCAGCTTGGTCGGGGCTGGGGAGACCCAGTACTTC. The V and J genes are TRBV5-1 and TRBJ2-5; D might be TRBD1 or TRBD2, each matching 5 bases. Between the trimmed V and J ends, which lost 0 bases and 5 bases, there was a span of 11 bases. Germline V gene sequence: CDR1 SGHRS, CDR2 YFSETQ. This CDR3 has 14 residues.

The CDR3 nucleotides read TGTGCCAGCAGTTTATCTGTTGAGAATTCACCCCTCCACTTT. Translating gives CASSLSVENSPLHF. The genes are TRBV28 and TRBJ1-6; D is unresolved. CDR1 MDHEN and CDR2 SYDVKM come from the germline V gene. Trimming left V 1 base short and J 7 bases short, with 8 bases between. This CDR3 contains 14 residues.

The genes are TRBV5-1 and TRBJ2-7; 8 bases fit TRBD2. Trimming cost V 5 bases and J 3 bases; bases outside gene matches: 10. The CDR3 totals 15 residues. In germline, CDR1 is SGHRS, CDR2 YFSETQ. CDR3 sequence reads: CASSPGLGGDYEQYF. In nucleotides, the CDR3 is TGCGCCAGCAGTCCGGGACTAGGAGGGGACTACGAGCAGTACTTC.

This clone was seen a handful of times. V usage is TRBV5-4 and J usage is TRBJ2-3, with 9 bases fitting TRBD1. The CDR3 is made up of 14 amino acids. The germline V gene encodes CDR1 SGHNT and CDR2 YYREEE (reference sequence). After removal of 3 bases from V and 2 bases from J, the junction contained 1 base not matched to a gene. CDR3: CASSWDRATDTQYF. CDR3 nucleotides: TGTGCCAGCAGCTGGGACAGGGCCACAGATACGCAGTATTTT. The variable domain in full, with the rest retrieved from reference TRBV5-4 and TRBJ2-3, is ETGVTQSPTHLIKTRGQQVTLRCSSQSGHNTVSWYQQALGQGPQFIFQYYREEENGRGNFPPRFSGLQFPNYSSELNVNALELDDSALYLCASSWDRATDTQYFGPGTRLTVL.

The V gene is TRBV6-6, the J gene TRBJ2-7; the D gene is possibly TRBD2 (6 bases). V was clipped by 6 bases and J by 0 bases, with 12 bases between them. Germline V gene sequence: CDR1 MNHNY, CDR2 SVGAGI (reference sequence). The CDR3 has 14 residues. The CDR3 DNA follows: TGTGCCAGCAGGGGAACGGGGGTCTCCTACGAGCAGTACTTC. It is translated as CASRGTGVSYEQYF.

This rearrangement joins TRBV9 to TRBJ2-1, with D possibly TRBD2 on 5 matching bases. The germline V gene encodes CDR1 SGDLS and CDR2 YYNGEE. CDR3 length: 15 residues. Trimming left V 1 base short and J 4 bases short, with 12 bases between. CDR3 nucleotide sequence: TGTGCCAGCAGCGTACACCTAGAGGGTTACAATGAGCAGTTCTTC. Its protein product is CASSVHLEGYNEQFF.

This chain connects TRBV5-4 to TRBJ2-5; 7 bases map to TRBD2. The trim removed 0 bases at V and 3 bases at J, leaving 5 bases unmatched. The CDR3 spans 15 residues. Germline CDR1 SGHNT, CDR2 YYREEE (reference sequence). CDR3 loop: CASSLGGLAEETQYF. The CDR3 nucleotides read TGTGCCAGCAGCTTGGGTGGTCTAGCGGAAGAGACCCAGTACTTC.

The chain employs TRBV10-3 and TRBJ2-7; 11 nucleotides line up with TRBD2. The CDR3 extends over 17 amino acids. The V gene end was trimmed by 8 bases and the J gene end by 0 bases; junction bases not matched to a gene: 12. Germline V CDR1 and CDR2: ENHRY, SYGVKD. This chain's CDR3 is CAIRRGSTSGISYEQYF. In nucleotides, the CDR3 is TGTGCCATCCGGAGGGGGTCGACTAGCGGGATCTCCTACGAGCAGTACTTC.

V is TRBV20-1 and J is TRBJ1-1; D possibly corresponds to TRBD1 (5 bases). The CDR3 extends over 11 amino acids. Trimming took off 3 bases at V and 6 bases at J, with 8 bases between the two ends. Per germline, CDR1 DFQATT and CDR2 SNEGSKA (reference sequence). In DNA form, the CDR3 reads TGCAGTGCTAGCCCGGGGCCTGAAGCTTTCTTT. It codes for CSASPGPEAFF.

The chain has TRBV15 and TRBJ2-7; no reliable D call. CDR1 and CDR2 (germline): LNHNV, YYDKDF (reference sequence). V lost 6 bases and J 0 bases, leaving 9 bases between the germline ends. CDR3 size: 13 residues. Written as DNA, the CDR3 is TGTGCCACCAGTTCCAAGAGCTCCTACGAGCAGTACTTC. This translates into CATSSKSSYEQYF. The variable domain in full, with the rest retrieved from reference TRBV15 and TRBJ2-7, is DAMVIQNPRYQVTQFGKPVTLSCSQTLNHNVMYWYQQKSSQAPKLLFHYYDKDFNNEADTPDNFQSRRPNTSFCFLDIRSPGLGDTAMYLCATSSKSSYEQYFGPGTRLTVT.

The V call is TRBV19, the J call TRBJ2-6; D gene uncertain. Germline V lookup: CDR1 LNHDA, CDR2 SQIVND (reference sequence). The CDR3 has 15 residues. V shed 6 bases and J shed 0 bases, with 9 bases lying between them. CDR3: CASRSTGSGANVLTF. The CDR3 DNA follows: TGTGCCAGTAGGAGCACGGGCTCTGGGGCCAACGTCCTGACTTTC.

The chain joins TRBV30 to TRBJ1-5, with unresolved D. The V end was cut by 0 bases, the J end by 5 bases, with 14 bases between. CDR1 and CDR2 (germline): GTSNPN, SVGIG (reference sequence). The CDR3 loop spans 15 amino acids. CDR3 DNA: TGTGCCTGGAGTGTACTTATAGGAAGCGATCAGCCCCAGCATTTT. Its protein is CAWSVLIGSDQPQHF.